A selection of T cell receptor beta chains follows, all from one sample in a study of T cell changes during pregnancy in multiple sclerosis. The data were produced by immunoSEQ multiplex PCR, yet TCRdb's version contains in-frame clones alone and is incomplete. The table has about 74,000 clones, 80% to 95% seen once. This specimen consisted of peripheral blood, obtained after pregnancy. These receptors all come from a female donor in good health, enrolled as a control in a pregnancy study. The CDR3 runs from the conserved cysteine through the conserved F or W. Each record gives: clone size, V gene, J gene, D gene, CDR3 DNA, CDR3 protein. D genes are given only for firm matches. Not all rows give a size; the values are once, few, many and, for expanded clones, a class.

>.|TRBV6-5|TRBJ1-2|TRBD1
TGTGCCAGCAGTTACAGGCAGGGGGCCTTTGGCTACACCTTC
CASSYRQGAFGYTF
>.|TRBV13|TRBJ2-3|.
TGTGCCAGCAGCCCTCTCAGGGGATCCACAGATACGCAGTATTTT
CASSPLRGSTDTQYF
>.|TRBV29-1|TRBJ1-1|TRBD1
TGCAGCGCCCACAGGGGGAACACTGAAGCTTTCTTT
CSAHRGNTEAFF
>.|TRBV5-1|TRBJ2-2|TRBD1
TGCGCCAGCAGCCCAGCCCAACAGGGGGCGGGCACCGGGGAGCTGTTTTTT
CASSPAQQGAGTGELFF
>.|TRBV7-9|TRBJ2-5|TRBD2
TGTGCCAGCAGCCCAAGGGGGGGACTAGCGGGGGGACCCCAAGAGACCCAGTACTTC
CASSPRGGLAGGPQETQYF
>.|TRBV4-3|TRBJ2-7|TRBD1
TGCGCCAGCAGCCAGGCCCAGGGGGCATGGTACGAGCAGTACTTC
CASSQAQGAWYEQYF
>.|TRBV5-4|TRBJ2-1|.
TGTGCCAGCAGCTTGGATAGCAGGGGTAGTGAGCAGTTCTTC
CASSLDSRGSEQFF
>.|TRBV7-8|TRBJ2-7|.
TGTGCCAGCAGCCTCGGGATAACCTACGAGCAGTACTTC
CASSLGITYEQYF
>once|TRBV18|TRBJ2-3|TRBD1
TGTGCCAGCTCACTCCCGGGACAGGGCGAGGCAGATACGCAGTATTTT
CASSLPGQGEADTQYF
>.|TRBV5-5|TRBJ2-7|.
TGTGCCAGCAGGCGTGATCGAACAGGGTCCTACGAGCAGTACTTC
CASRRDRTGSYEQYF
>.|TRBV5-8|TRBJ2-7|TRBD1
TGTGCCAGCAGCTTACAATACCGGGACAGCTCCTACGAGCAGTACTTC
CASSLQYRDSSYEQYF
>.|TRBV5-8|TRBJ1-5|.
TGTGCCAGCAGCTTGCAGGGTTCTCAGCCCCAGCATTTT
CASSLQGSQPQHF
>.|TRBV5-1|TRBJ2-3|TRBD1
TGCGCCAGCAGCTTGGCCTTACTAGCAGGGGGCGAAGCAGATACGCAGTATTTT
CASSLALLAGGEADTQYF
>.|TRBV2|TRBJ2-7|TRBD2
TGTGCCAGCAACCGGGGGGGGAGCTCCTACGAGCAGTACTTC
CASNRGGSSYEQYF
>.|TRBV10-3|TRBJ2-7|TRBD2
TGTGCCATCAGCCGAGCGCGGGAGAGGGCCTACGAGCAGTACTTC
CAISRARERAYEQYF
>once|TRBV18|TRBJ2-7|.
TGTGCCAGCTCACCAACTCAGGGGCCCGACTACGAGCAGTACTTC
CASSPTQGPDYEQYF
>.|TRBV28|TRBJ2-5|.
TGTGCCAGCGGGGGCCGACTAACACTGGAGACCCAGTACTTC
CASGGRLTLETQYF
>.|TRBV6-1|TRBJ2-7|TRBD1
TGTGCCAGTCTTTCCCGGGACAGGGGCGACGAGCAGTACTTC
CASLSRDRGDEQYF
>.|TRBV10-3|TRBJ1-1|TRBD1
TGTGCCATCAGTGAGTCTCCCCGTACCGGGACAGGGCAATCTGAAGCTTTCTTT
CAISESPRTGTGQSEAFF
>.|TRBV23-1|TRBJ2-5|TRBD2
TGCGCCAGCAGTCAAGGGCGGGAGGAGGGGGAGACCCAGTACTTC
CASSQGREEGETQYF
>.|TRBV12-5|TRBJ1-2|.
TGTGCTAGTGGTACCGGGACTACCTATGGCTACACCTTC
CASGTGTTYGYTF
>.|TRBV10-3|TRBJ2-1|TRBD2
TGTGCCATCAGTGCAACCCATCGATCTAGCGGCACCTACAATGAGCAGTTCTTC
CAISATHRSSGTYNEQFF
>.|TRBV19|TRBJ1-5|.
TGTGCCAGTAGTTCTCCCCCGACGACAGGATCGTCGCATTTT
CASSSPPTTGSSHF
>.|TRBV15|TRBJ2-2|TRBD2
TGTGCCACCAGCAGAGGCGGGAGTAACACCGGGGAGCTGTTTTTT
CATSRGGSNTGELFF
>many|TRBV6-6|TRBJ2-1|TRBD1
TGTGCCAGCAGTTACGTACAGGACAGGGTGGGCGAGCAGTTCTTC
CASSYVQDRVGEQFF
>.|TRBV7-8|TRBJ2-3|TRBD2
TGTGCCAGCAGCTTTGTGGTTAGCGGGACAGATACGCAGTATTTT
CASSFVVSGTDTQYF
>.|TRBV6-1|TRBJ1-4|.
TGTGCCAGCAGTGTGGACAGAGGTTACGAAAAACTGTTTTTT
CASSVDRGYEKLFF
>once|TRBV9|TRBJ2-1|.
TGTGCCAGCAGCGTAGGCCCGGGAGATGGGAATGAGCAGTTCTTC
CASSVGPGDGNEQFF
>.|TRBV30|TRBJ2-7|.
TGTGCCTGGAATTTACAACCCCGGGACGAGCAGTACTTC
CAWNLQPRDEQYF
>.|TRBV5-1|TRBJ1-1|.
TGCGCCAGCAGCTTGGTCCAGACATCTTCTGAAGCTTTCTTT
CASSLVQTSSEAFF
>.|TRBV19|TRBJ2-7|.
TGTGCCAGTAGCGGCGGACAGATAACCGAGCAGTACTTC
CASSGGQITEQYF
>once|TRBV19|TRBJ1-1|.
TGTGCCAGTAGTATATACCCGGCGGCGAACACTGAAGCTTTCTTT
CASSIYPAANTEAFF
>once|TRBV7-9|TRBJ2-1|.
TGTGCCAGCAGCTCTCTGACAGGATACGACAATGAGCAGTTCTTC
CASSSLTGYDNEQFF
>.|TRBV5-8|TRBJ1-3|.
TGTGCCAGCAGCACGGGACACTTCTCTGGAAACACCATATATTTT
CASSTGHFSGNTIYF
>.|TRBV6-1|TRBJ2-2|.
TGTGCCAGCAGAGGCGGGGCGAACACCGGGGAGCTGTTTTTT
CASRGGANTGELFF
>once|TRBV7-3|TRBJ1-1|TRBD1
TGTGCCAGCAGCCCCGACAGGGGTGGTACTGAAGCTTTCTTT
CASSPDRGGTEAFF
>.|TRBV7-8|TRBJ1-6|TRBD1
TGTGCCAGCAGCTTAGAAAGGGGGCATTCACCCCTCCACTTT
CASSLERGHSPLHF
>.|TRBV2|TRBJ1-6|.
TGTGCCAGCAGTGAACGGGGGGGCTCCTATAATTCACCCCTCCACTTT
CASSERGGSYNSPLHF
>.|TRBV7-3|TRBJ2-5|.
TGTGCCAGCAGCGCCCTCGGGGGGCGGGGGGAGACCCAGTACTTC
CASSALGGRGETQYF
>.|TRBV28|TRBJ2-5|TRBD1
TGTGCCAGCAGCTCCCCGGGACAGGGTAGGCGGGAGACCCAGTACTTC
CASSSPGQGRRETQYF
>.|TRBV18|TRBJ1-2|.
TGTGCCAGCTCACCACTACAGGAGGGCGGCTACACCTTC
CASSPLQEGGYTF
>.|TRBV28|TRBJ1-2|TRBD1
TGTGCCAGCAGTTTACTCGGACAGGGGAACTATGGCTACACCTTC
CASSLLGQGNYGYTF
>.|TRBV7-8|TRBJ1-2|TRBD1
TGTGCCAGCAGCTCACCCGGGACAGGGCCTTTATGGGGGGGCTACACCTTC
CASSSPGTGPLWGGYTF
>.|TRBV27|TRBJ2-1|TRBD2
TGTGCCAGCAGTCCCGGTGGTAGCGGGGTCGGTGAGCAGTTCTTC
CASSPGGSGVGEQFF
>.|TRBV5-5|TRBJ1-1|.
TGTGCCAGCAGCTACCTCGGGGAAGTGAACACTGAAGCTTTCTTT
CASSYLGEVNTEAFF
>.|TRBV9|TRBJ2-1|TRBD1
TGTGCCAGCAGCGCGACAGGGTCGGTCCGCAATGAGCAGTTCTTC
CASSATGSVRNEQFF
>once|TRBV23-1|TRBJ1-5|TRBD1
TGCGCCAGCAGTCAGGCCGGGACAGGGGCCCTTAGCAATCAGCCCCAGCATTTT
CASSQAGTGALSNQPQHF
>.|TRBV20-1|TRBJ2-5|.
TGCAGTGCCATTGTCGGGGAGACCCAGTACTTC
CSAIVGETQYF
>.|TRBV5-1|TRBJ2-1|.
TGCGCCAGCAGTGACAGGCCCGCTGAGCAGTTCTTC
CASSDRPAEQFF
>.|TRBV28|TRBJ1-2|.
TGTGCCAGCAAGAGTGCTAACTATGGCTACACCTTC
CASKSANYGYTF
>.|TRBV5-1|TRBJ2-3|TRBD2
TGCGCCAGCAGCAGGGGGACTAGCGGGGAGGCGCAGTATTTT
CASSRGTSGEAQYF
>.|TRBV9|TRBJ2-2|.
TGTGCCAGCAGCGAAACCCGGGACTTACTGAACACCGGGGAGCTGTTTTTT
CASSETRDLLNTGELFF
>.|TRBV6-4|TRBJ2-5|TRBD1
TGTGCCAGCAGTTCGACAGGGGGATCCGGGACCCAGTACTTC
CASSSTGGSGTQYF
>.|TRBV28|TRBJ1-5|.
TGTGCCAGCAGTTTAGTGGGTGGGCCTAACAATCAGCCCCAGCATTTT
CASSLVGGPNNQPQHF
>.|TRBV7-2|TRBJ2-5|.
TGTGCCAGCAGCTTAGCGCGGGGCTTGGTTCAAGAGACCCAGTACTTC
CASSLARGLVQETQYF
>.|TRBV11-2|TRBJ2-3|.
TGTGCCAGCAGCTTTGAGGGTGCGCAGTATTTT
CASSFEGAQYF
>.|TRBV4-2|TRBJ1-5|TRBD1
TGTGCCAGCAGCCAACAGGGGGCTTATAGCAATCAGCCCCAGCATTTT
CASSQQGAYSNQPQHF
>once|TRBV5-1|TRBJ2-2|.
TGCGCCAGCAGCTTAGGACAGTACACCGGGGAGCTGTTTTTT
CASSLGQYTGELFF
>.|TRBV6-5|TRBJ1-6|.
TGTGCCAGCAGTTTCCAGGGTTCACCCCTCCACTTT
CASSFQGSPLHF
>.|TRBV15|TRBJ2-3|TRBD2
TGTGCCACCAGCAGAGATAGCGGGGGGGCAGATACGCAGTATTTT
CATSRDSGGADTQYF